This T cell receptor beta chain is drawn from a study of T cells after yellow fever vaccination. TCRdb fed the 5' RACE reads into MiXCR, producing one record per CDR3 protein. The sample lists some 200,000 distinct CDR3 sequences, around 10% occurring once. This clonotype was counted at least ten times. The antigen is not known. General study results and limits: Highly abundant clonotypes carried over from the bulk population could end up in FACS-sorted repertoires as contaminants. Only a small proportion of the clonotypes turned up in both the CD4 and the CD8 compartments, likely arising from convergent recombination.

CDR3 length: 16 residues. CDR1 is SGHRS, CDR2 YFSETQ, per germline. V gave up 0 bases and J gave up 1 base, with 13 bases separating them. Sample: CD8+ T cells sorted from PBMCs, taken 15 days after the yellow fever booster vaccination. The V call is TRBV5-1, the J call TRBJ2-5; D not resolved. The sequence was obtained from a young man who received the YFV17D yellow fever vaccine. CDR3 nucleotide sequence: TGCGCCAGCAGCTTGGATGTTCAGAAAACCCAAGAGACCCAGTACTTC. Translated: CASSLDVQKTQETQYF.